This T cell receptor (beta chain) was sequenced during a study of cytomegalovirus exposure and HLA in healthy donors. Notes on the study in general: Despite most TCR sequences being rare, some public TCRs occurred in many donors. Reported findings show TCR beta sequences accurately forecast HLA-A and HLA-B alleles in most subjects. Previously analyzed data showed that most TCR beta V segments were productive at a frequency of about 90% or about 30%.

A remark on this clone: The antigen is undetermined.

The CDR3 loop spans 16 amino acids. V was pared by 5 bases and J by 2 bases, with 16 bases between. Germline CDR1 and CDR2: MNHEY and SMNVEV (reference sequence). Primers for the PCR totalled 60 Vbeta and 13 Jbeta. Per the original methods: A follow-up analysis tallied about 80 million unique TCR beta chains, 8.5 million to 14 million shared. This table comes from immunoSEQ multiplex PCR, and its TCRdb copy is limited to in-frame clones, with some not included. The V and J calls and clone size are taken from that table; D and trimming were inferred from the DNA. Here the sample spans 100,000 to 150,000 clones, around 72% being singletons.

The clonotype comes from a young man in good health and CMV-seronegative. Sequenced: PBMCs. This sequence joins TRBV27 and TRBJ1-5, with D unclear. The CDR3, as DNA: TGTGCCAGCAGTCCCGTGAGCCCCCCGGGCAATCAGCCCCAGCATTTT. It encodes CASSPVSPPGNQPQHF.